A single sample gave rise to the 28 T cell receptor beta chains below, sequenced in a study of blood T cell repertoires in COVID-19. Assay: immunoSEQ multiplex PCR; the TCRdb copy retains only in-frame clones and omits some. This sample yields more than 300,000 clones, of which approximately 84% are seen a single time; around 9.3% belongs to the top ten. Sequenced material: PBMCs or T cells enriched from blood (not recorded which). The receptors originated from a woman under 30 who had recovered from COVID-19.

The sample holds one count of this clone. The chain combines TRBV5-1 with TRBJ2-1; 8 bases agree with TRBD2. In germline, CDR1 is SGHRS, CDR2 YFSETQ. The CDR3 totals 16 residues. J gave up 5 bases and V 0 bases, and 7 bases lay outside the gene matches. The CDR3 sequence is CASSLEAPGGHNEQFF. The CDR3, as DNA: TGCGCCAGCAGCTTGGAGGCACCGGGGGGGCACAATGAGCAGTTCTTC.

This clone was detected only once. The rearrangement uses TRBV2 and TRBJ2-6; 7 bases align to TRBD1. Trimming removed 3 bases from V and 0 bases from J; junction bases left unmatched: 5. There are 17 residues in the CDR3. Germline CDR1 SNHLY, CDR2 FYNNEI. Here the CDR3 DNA reads TGTGCCAGCAGTGACACAGGGGAACCCTCTGGGGCCAACGTCCTGACTTTC. It is translated as CASSDTGEPSGANVLTF.

In regard to this clone: The sample has other DNA sequences that encode this CDR3 too. V is TRBV3-1 (or the pseudogene TRBV3-2) and J is TRBJ2-7, with TRBD2 matching over 10 bases. The CDR3 length is 15 residues. CDR1 is LGHDT, CDR2 YNNKEL, per germline (reference sequence). V trimming: 1 base; J trimming: 1 base; junction bases outside the gene matches: 1. This CDR3 is CASSQGLAGSYEQYF. DNA of the CDR3: TGTGCCAGCAGCCAAGGACTAGCGGGTTCCTACGAGCAGTACTTC.

Worth noting for this clone: This sample also contains other DNA sequences that code for the same CDR3. The chain links TRBV19 to TRBJ2-5, with D possibly matching TRBD2 (5 bases). The CDR3 runs to 11 residues. V lost 6 bases, J lost 5 bases, and 7 bases lay in between. Germline V gene data show CDR1 as LNHDA and CDR2 as SQIVND (reference sequence). This CDR3 reads CASSRGETQYF. CDR3 coding DNA: TGTGCCAGTAGCCGCGGGGAGACCCAGTACTTC.

J is TRBJ2-3 and V is TRBV10-1, with TRBD2 matching 7 bases. The CDR3 consists of 16 residues. With 0 bases clipped from V and 4 bases from J, the junction kept 7 bases outside the gene matches. Germline CDR1 WNHNN, CDR2 SYGVQD (reference sequence). The CDR3 bases are TGCGCCAGCAGTGAGTCGGCGGGAGTTGGGCCAGATACGCAGTATTTT. The encoded protein is CASSESAGVGPDTQYF.

This chain connects TRBV2 to TRBJ1-1; no clear D gene. Germline CDR1 and CDR2: SNHLY and FYNNEI. There are 11 residues in the CDR3. V lost 1 base and J 8 bases, leaving 5 bases between the germline ends. The CDR3 bases are TGTGCCAGCAGTGAAGGGAGGGAAGCTTTCTTT. It specifies CASSEGREAFF. Full variable domain (missing parts from reference TRBV2 and TRBJ1-1): EPEVTQTPSHQVTQMGQEVILRCVPISNHLYFYWYRQILGQKVEFLVSFYNNEISEKSEIFDDQFSVERPDGSNFTLKIRSTKLEDSAMYFCASSEGREAFFGQGTRLTVV.

V usage is TRBV15 and J usage is TRBJ2-7, with TRBD1 identical over 8 bases. The germline V gene encodes CDR1 LNHNV and CDR2 YYDKDF (reference sequence). The length of the CDR3 is 16 residues. V lost 1 base to trimming and J lost 3 bases; unmatched junction nucleotides: 8. The CDR3 loop reads CATSRVGQGGVYEQYF. The CDR3 DNA is TGTGCCACCAGCAGAGTAGGACAGGGTGGGGTCTACGAGCAGTACTTC.

This clone occurred many times. The rearrangement uses TRBV28 and TRBJ1-6; D gene uncertain. The ends were cut back, 6 bases at V and 9 bases at J, with 12 bases in the middle. The CDR3 has 13 amino acids. Germline CDR1 is MDHEN and CDR2 is SYDVKM. The DNA for the CDR3 is TGTGCCAGCAGACACACGAGCGGTTCACCCCTCCACTTT. Residues: CASRHTSGSPLHF.

The V gene is TRBV5-1, the J gene TRBJ2-3, with 8 bases fitting TRBD2. CDR1 and CDR2 (germline): SGHRS, YFSETQ. The CDR3 loop spans 18 amino acids. Trimming at V came to 0 bases and at J to 1 base, leaving 10 bases not matched to a gene. Here the CDR3 reads CASSLEWVTAGGTDTQYF. The CDR3 DNA reads as TGCGCCAGCAGCTTGGAGTGGGTGACAGCGGGGGGCACAGATACGCAGTATTTT.

The CDR3 DNA reads as TGTGCCAGCAGCTCCCAGGATTCCACTGAAGCTTTCTTT. Translation gives CASSSQDSTEAFF. The rearrangement uses TRBV13 and TRBJ1-1; D uncertain. This CDR3 is 13 amino acids long. Germline CDR1 is PRHDT and CDR2 is FYEKMQ (reference sequence). Trimming removed 4 bases at V and 4 bases at J, with 10 bases between.

The rearrangement joins TRBV6-5 to TRBJ1-1; D is undetermined. The length of the CDR3 is 12 residues. Germline V lookup: CDR1 MNHEY, CDR2 SVGAGI. Between the trimmed V and J ends, which lost 7 bases and 5 bases, there was a span of 11 bases. This chain's CDR3 is CASTNPGTEAFF. For the CDR3, the DNA is TGTGCCAGCACCAACCCCGGTACTGAAGCTTTCTTT.

V gene TRBV3-1 (or the pseudogene TRBV3-2) combines with J gene TRBJ2-7, with TRBD1 matching 9 bases. In germline, CDR1 is LGHDT, CDR2 YNNKEL (reference sequence). This CDR3 region has 15 residues. Trimming at V came to 0 bases and at J to 2 bases, leaving 2 bases not matched to a gene. The CDR3 region has the DNA TGTGCCAGCAGCCAAGAGGACAGGGGCACCTACGAGCAGTACTTC. It specifies CASSQEDRGTYEQYF.

The chain has TRBV27 and TRBJ2-3; TRBD1 is a possible D gene (6 bases). Germline V gene sequence: CDR1 MNHEY, CDR2 SMNVEV (reference sequence). The ends were cut back, 10 bases at V and 0 bases at J, with 14 bases in the middle. This CDR3 spans 14 amino acids. Written as DNA, the CDR3 is TGTGCCACCCAGGGGTACGCTAGCACAGATACGCAGTATTTT. Protein sequence: CATQGYASTDTQYF.

V usage is TRBV5-6 and J usage is TRBJ1-6; D is perhaps TRBD1 (5 bases). Trimming stripped 6 bases from V and 5 bases from J, with 12 bases between. The CDR3 is made up of 14 amino acids. Germline V lookup: CDR1 SGHDT, CDR2 YYEEEE. CDR3 in amino acids: CASNYWGDNSPLHF. The CDR3 bases are TGTGCCAGCAACTATTGGGGGGATAATTCACCCCTCCACTTT.

The chain couples TRBV19 to TRBJ1-2, with D unresolved. V lost 3 bases and J 8 bases, leaving 10 bases between the germline ends. This CDR3 has 12 residues. The germline CDR1 and CDR2 sequences are LNHDA and SQIVND (reference sequence). CDR3 amino acids: CASSIQATGYTF. The CDR3 coding sequence is TGTGCCAGTAGTATCCAGGCAACCGGCTACACCTTC.

This clone was seen only a few times. The chain combines TRBV5-6 with TRBJ1-4, with D unresolved. Germline CDR1 SGHDT, CDR2 YYEEEE. V gave up 4 bases and J gave up 7 bases, with 20 bases separating them. The CDR3 is 16 residues long. CDR3 sequence: CASSGRRPADGEKLFF. The CDR3 DNA is TGTGCCAGCAGCGGGCGAAGACCAGCCGATGGTGAAAAACTGTTTTTT.

This chain links TRBV7-9 with TRBJ1-1; the match to TRBD1 covers 7 bases. Per germline, CDR1 SEHNR and CDR2 FQNEAQ (reference sequence). The junction had 6 bases not matched to a gene; V was cut back by 5 bases and J by 0 bases. The CDR3 is made up of 15 amino acids. CDR3 sequence (DNA): TGTGCCAGCAGCCATAGACAGGGATTGAACACTGAAGCTTTCTTT. It codes for CASSHRQGLNTEAFF.

The chain is built from TRBV30 and TRBJ2-1; TRBD2 matches at 11 bases. The CDR3 contains 18 residues. Germline-derived CDR1 and CDR2 are GTSNPN and SVGIG (reference sequence). The V gene end was trimmed by 3 bases and the J gene end by 0 bases; junction bases not matched to a gene: 10. The CDR3 DNA follows: TGTGCCTGGAGACGGAATAGCGGGGGGGCTAGCTCCTACAATGAGCAGTTCTTC. Its translation is CAWRRNSGGASSYNEQFF.

V usage is TRBV11-3 and J usage is TRBJ2-7, with TRBD1 matching 9 bases. In germline, CDR1 is SGHNT, CDR2 YENEEA. Trimming cost V 5 bases and J 7 bases; bases outside gene matches: 6. The CDR3 consists of 13 residues. In DNA form, the CDR3 reads TGTGCCAGCAGCAGGGGACAGGGTCGGGAGCAGTACTTC. Translation: CASSRGQGREQYF.

Only one count was recorded for this clone. The junction departs from the called germline gene at one end, perhaps through a read error. The chain combines TRBV28 with TRBJ2-7; a possible D gene is TRBD1 (5 bases). CDR3 length equals 15 residues. CDR1 and CDR2 (germline): MDHEN, SYDVKM. The CDR3 nucleotides read TGTGCCAGCGGTCAGCCGACAGAGGCGACCTACGGGCAGTACTTC. Translated, it gives CASGQPTEATYGQYF.

V usage is TRBV9 and J usage is TRBJ2-2, with 8 bases matching TRBD2. Unmatched junction bases numbered 5, after V lost 4 bases and J lost 0 bases. Per the germline V gene, CDR1 is SGDLS and CDR2 is YYNGEE. This CDR3 region has 16 residues. The CDR3 nucleotides read TGTGCCAGCAGCCCCCGGGGACTAGCGAACACCGGGGAGCTGTTTTTT. Its translation: CASSPRGLANTGELFF.

The rearrangement links TRBV5-1 to TRBJ1-2; D remains unclear. The CDR3 contains 12 residues. V was clipped by 0 bases and J by 13 bases, with 13 bases between them. Germline lookup yields CDR1 SGHRS and CDR2 YFSETQ. The CDR3 coding sequence is TGCGCCAGCAGCTTGGCCGGTGAGGAGTGCACCTTC. This codes for CASSLAGEECTF.

The chain combines TRBV28 with TRBJ1-4; 7 bases map to TRBD1. J lost 5 bases, V lost 10 bases, and 10 bases had no gene match. This CDR3 comprises 14 residues. Germline V gene sequence: CDR1 MDHEN, CDR2 SYDVKM. DNA of the CDR3: TGTGCCACCTCGGCGACAGGGAAAAATGAAAAACTGTTTTTT. This codes for CATSATGKNEKLFF.

The chain couples TRBV5-5 to TRBJ2-2; 9 bases match TRBD1. CDR3 size: 15 residues. Germline values: CDR1 SGHKS, CDR2 YYEKEE (reference sequence). The trim removed 5 bases at V and 4 bases at J, leaving 6 bases unmatched. CDR3 DNA: TGTGCCAGCAGTTACAGGGGGCAGGGCACCGGGGAGCTGTTTTTT. Protein product: CASSYRGQGTGELFF.

J is TRBJ1-2 and V is TRBV3-1 (or the pseudogene TRBV3-2), with D tentatively TRBD1 (5 bases). This CDR3 is built from 15 residues. V gave up 4 bases and J gave up 4 bases, with 16 bases separating them. CDR1 and CDR2 (germline): LGHDT, YNNKEL (reference sequence). The CDR3 sequence: CASSPDNGGSYGYTF. In nucleotides, the CDR3 is TGTGCCAGCAGCCCCGACAACGGGGGAAGCTATGGCTACACCTTC.

The V call is TRBV11-2, the J call TRBJ2-3; 8 nucleotides align to TRBD2. Trimming at V came to 5 bases and at J to 2 bases, leaving 9 bases not matched to a gene. The CDR3 loop spans 16 amino acids. In germline, CDR1 is SGHAT, CDR2 FQNNGV. The CDR3 region has the DNA TGTGCCAGCAGCATCCCGACTAGCGCCTACACAGATACGCAGTATTTT. It encodes CASSIPTSAYTDTQYF.

The chain links TRBV28 to TRBJ1-2; D uncertain. The CDR3 runs to 12 residues. From germline, CDR1 is MDHEN and CDR2 SYDVKM. The V end lost 6 bases, the J end lost 4 bases, and 9 bases lay between the germline ends. The CDR3 loop is CASRERVYGYTF. For the CDR3, the DNA is TGTGCCAGCAGGGAACGGGTCTATGGCTACACCTTC.

V and J are TRBV27 and TRBJ1-2, with a weak D call TRBD1 (5 bases). Germline V gene lookup returns CDR1 MNHEY and CDR2 SMNVEV (reference sequence). The CDR3 has 15 residues. V dropped 3 bases and J dropped 4 bases, with 15 bases sitting between them. The CDR3 region is CASSFQGRRGYGYTF. The CDR3, as DNA: TGTGCCAGCAGTTTCCAGGGTCGGCGCGGCTATGGCTACACCTTC.